What follows are 31 T cell receptor beta chains derived from one specimen sequenced in a study of blood T cell repertoires in COVID-19. Some clones are missing from TCRdb's copy, which holds only in-frame ones; the method was immunoSEQ multiplex PCR. The table includes approximately 70,000 clones, approximately 90% detected once. Sequencing was done on a sample of peripheral blood. The receptors were sampled from a man aged 45-60 years with COVID-19, enrolled during active disease.

The V and J genes are TRBV27 and TRBJ2-3; D remains unclear. V was cut by 4 bases and J by 2 bases, with 10 bases left in between. Germline-derived CDR1 and CDR2 are MNHEY and SMNVEV (reference sequence). This CDR3 spans 14 amino acids. CDR3 nucleotides: TGTGCCAGCAGTTACCGACTCTCCACAGATACGCAGTATTTT. Residues: CASSYRLSTDTQYF.

This chain joins TRBV25-1 and TRBJ2-1; D possibly corresponds to TRBD2 (6 bases). With 4 bases removed from V and 4 bases from J, the gap between germline ends came to 11 bases. CDR3 length: 14 residues. The germline CDR1 and CDR2 sequences are MGHDK and SYGVNS. The CDR3 protein is CASSARGLYNEQFF. CDR3 DNA sequence: TGTGCCAGCAGTGCTAGGGGACTGTACAATGAGCAGTTCTTC.

Here the CDR3 DNA reads TGCGCCAGCAGCTTTACTAGCGGCCCCACAGATACGCAGTATTTT. Amino acids: CASSFTSGPTDTQYF. V usage is TRBV5-1 and J usage is TRBJ2-3; 8 bases are a match to TRBD2. The CDR3 sequence is 15 residues long. The V gene end was trimmed by 2 bases and the J gene end by 2 bases; junction bases not matched to a gene: 4. The V gene's germline CDR1 is SGHRS and CDR2 YFSETQ. Using reference TRBV5-1 and TRBJ2-3 for the parts outside the CDR3, the full variable domain is KAGVTQTPRYLIKTRGQQVTLSCSPISGHRSVSWYQQTPGQGLQFLFEYFSETQRNKGNFPGRFSGRQFSNSRSEMNVSTLELGDSALYLCASSFTSGPTDTQYFGPGTRLTVL.

The chain links TRBV19 to TRBJ2-1; 10 nucleotides match TRBD2. Germline CDR1 and CDR2: LNHDA and SQIVND (reference sequence). This CDR3 region has 16 residues. Losses at the gene ends were 5 bases for V and 3 bases for J; bases not matched to a gene: 7. As DNA, the CDR3 is TGTGCCAGTAGTTTCCTAGCGGGAGTGTTCTACAATGAGCAGTTCTTC. It codes for CASSFLAGVFYNEQFF.

This chain joins TRBV9 and TRBJ2-5; 8 bases align to TRBD1. The V segment lost 4 bases and the J segment 1 base; nucleotides outside the gene matches: 6. CDR1 and CDR2 from the germline V gene are SGDLS and YYNGEE. The CDR3 extends over 15 amino acids. This CDR3 is CASSTRTGTQETQYF. As DNA, the CDR3 is TGTGCCAGCAGCACCCGGACAGGGACCCAAGAGACCCAGTACTTC.

This chain connects TRBV4-2 to TRBJ2-7; tentative D call: TRBD2 (6 bases). V was clipped by 11 bases and J by 7 bases, with 21 bases between them. Germline CDR1 LGHNA, CDR2 YNFKEQ. This CDR3 has 13 amino acids. The CDR3 region has the DNA TGTGCCTGTCGGGACTTACCCTACGCGGAGCAGTACGTC. Its protein product is CACRDLPYAEQYV.

This clone was seen just once. Different DNA sequences within this sample yield the same CDR3. J is TRBJ1-5 and V is TRBV19; the match to TRBD1 covers 11 bases. V lost 6 bases to trimming and J lost 4 bases; unmatched junction nucleotides: 2. Germline V gene sequence: CDR1 LNHDA, CDR2 SQIVND (reference sequence). The CDR3 has 14 residues. The CDR3 DNA follows: TGTGCCAGTAGCGGGACAGGGGGGAATCAGCCCCAGCATTTT. Its translation: CASSGTGGNQPQHF.

CDR3: CASSEYGTPSSYNSPLHF. The CDR3 DNA sequence: TGTGCCAGCAGTGAATACGGGACTCCTAGCTCCTATAATTCACCCCTCCACTTT. This chain uses TRBV2 with TRBJ1-6, with a tentative D call TRBD1 (5 bases). From germline, CDR1 is SNHLY and CDR2 FYNNEI. The V gene lost 2 bases and the J gene lost 0 bases, with 14 bases spanning the gap. This CDR3 is 18 amino acids long.

The chain has TRBV24-1 and TRBJ2-2; 7 bases are shared with TRBD2. This CDR3 has 16 amino acids. V gave up 4 bases and J gave up 6 bases; unmatched junction bases: 10. The V gene's germline CDR1 is KGHDR and CDR2 SFDVKD. Here the CDR3 DNA reads TGTGCCACCAGTGACCCTCCGGGACGGGGGGCCGGGGAGCTGTTTTTT. Residues: CATSDPPGRGAGELFF.

V gene TRBV6-2 or TRBV6-3 combines with J gene TRBJ1-5, with D perhaps TRBD1 (6 bases). Germline assignment: CDR1 MNHEY and CDR2 SVGEGT. Trimming took 4 bases from V and 4 from J, leaving 8 bases between them. This CDR3 is built from 13 residues. The CDR3 DNA reads as TGTGCCAGCAGTTGGCAGGGGAATCAGCCCCAGCATTTT. It is translated as CASSWQGNQPQHF.

This rearrangement joins TRBV19 to TRBJ1-5, with D possibly matching TRBD1 (5 bases). V was pared by 1 base and J by 4 bases, with 11 bases between. The CDR3 has 15 amino acids. Germline values: CDR1 LNHDA, CDR2 SQIVND (reference sequence). DNA of the CDR3: TGTGCCAGTAGTATAGTGGCAGGGACTAATCAGCCCCAGCATTTT. Translating it yields CASSIVAGTNQPQHF.

This chain uses TRBV11-1 with TRBJ2-2, with TRBD1 matching over 8 bases. From germline, CDR1 is SGHAT and CDR2 FQDESV (reference sequence). Losses at the gene ends were 4 bases for V and 11 bases for J; bases not matched to a gene: 6. The CDR3 is 13 residues long. The CDR3 is CASSSVQGAELFF. The CDR3 DNA reads as TGTGCCAGCAGCTCGGTCCAGGGGGCTGAGCTGTTTTTT.

V is TRBV4-2 and J is TRBJ1-2; TRBD1 is a possible D gene (5 bases). Per germline, CDR1 LGHNA and CDR2 YNFKEQ. V dropped 3 bases and J dropped 7 bases, with 18 bases sitting between them. CDR3 length equals 15 residues. The CDR3 nucleotides read TGTGCCAGCAGCCAGGGGGGTGAAGGAGGACGTGGCTACACCTTC. Its protein product is CASSQGGEGGRGYTF.

The chain employs TRBV19 and TRBJ1-3; D is ambiguous. This CDR3 region has 13 residues. Germline lookup yields CDR1 LNHDA and CDR2 SQIVND (reference sequence). The V end was cut by 4 bases, the J end by 0 bases, with 4 bases between. The CDR3 sequence is CASSNGSGNTIYF. In DNA, the CDR3 is TGTGCCAGTAGTAACGGCTCTGGAAACACCATATATTTT.

The genes are TRBV18 and TRBJ2-3; no definite D call. This CDR3 spans 15 amino acids. With 0 bases removed from V and 0 bases from J, the gap between germline ends came to 7 bases. Germline lookup yields CDR1 KGHSH and CDR2 LQKENI. This chain's CDR3 is CASSPPLLSTDTQYF. CDR3 in DNA: TGTGCCAGCTCACCACCGTTACTGAGCACAGATACGCAGTATTTT. The complete variable domain, with remaining parts taken from reference TRBV18 and TRBJ2-3, reads NAGVMQNPRHLVRRRGQEARLRCSPMKGHSHVYWYRQLPEEGLKFMVYLQKENIIDESGMPKERFSAEFPKEGPSILRIQQVVRGDSAAYFCASSPPLLSTDTQYFGPGTRLTVL.

The chain couples TRBV27 to TRBJ2-1; 8 bases agree with TRBD2. Per the germline V gene, CDR1 is MNHEY and CDR2 is SMNVEV (reference sequence). The CDR3 loop spans 12 amino acids. V was pared by 6 bases and J by 16 bases, with 11 bases of the junction left unmatched. Here the CDR3 DNA reads TGTGCCAGCAGACCTACGGGGGGGCTGCCCTTCTTC. This encodes CASRPTGGLPFF.

V usage is TRBV19 and J usage is TRBJ1-1; weak D call: TRBD1 (5 bases). The CDR3 totals 13 residues. Trimming left V 4 bases short and J 0 bases short, with 6 bases between. Germline lookup yields CDR1 LNHDA and CDR2 SQIVND (reference sequence). The CDR3 region has the DNA TGTGCCAGTAGTACGACAGTGAACACTGAAGCTTTCTTT. This encodes CASSTTVNTEAFF.

The genes are TRBV6-6 and TRBJ2-3; 11 positions match TRBD2. CDR3 length: 17 residues. The junction had 8 bases not matched to a gene; V was cut back by 6 bases and J by 0 bases. Germline lookup yields CDR1 MNHNY and CDR2 SVGAGI (reference sequence). As DNA, the CDR3 is TGTGCCAGCAGCCGAGTAGCGGGAGGGTATAGCACAGATACGCAGTATTTT. Translated: CASSRVAGGYSTDTQYF.

This chain uses TRBV5-4 with TRBJ1-2; D gene unclear. The CDR3 has 15 residues. V lost 0 bases and J lost 0, with 9 bases in between. The germline V gene has CDR1 SGHNT and CDR2 YYREEE (reference sequence). The CDR3 is CASSLDLSANYGYTF. The CDR3 nucleotides read TGTGCCAGCAGCTTGGATCTCTCCGCTAACTATGGCTACACCTTC.

The chain uses TRBV9 and TRBJ2-2; 8 bases match TRBD2. The V gene's germline CDR1 is SGDLS and CDR2 YYNGEE. V shed 0 bases, J shed 4 bases, and the junction held 5 bases outside the gene matches. The CDR3 is 16 amino acids. The CDR3 DNA reads TGTGCCAGCAGCGTAGTGGGGACTAGTGCCACCGGGGAGCTGTTTTTT. The encoded protein is CASSVVGTSATGELFF.

V usage is TRBV3-1 (or the pseudogene TRBV3-2) and J usage is TRBJ2-5, with TRBD1 as a possible D gene (6 bases). The V and J ends lost 4 bases and 1 base respectively, with 7 bases between them. Per the germline V gene, CDR1 is LGHDT and CDR2 is YNNKEL (reference sequence). The CDR3 is made up of 13 amino acids. CDR3 sequence reads: CASSRQAQETQYF. In nucleotides, the CDR3 is TGTGCCAGCAGCCGACAGGCCCAAGAGACCCAGTACTTC.

This clone has a single count. The rearrangement links TRBV30 to TRBJ1-2, with TRBD1 matching over 8 bases. The CDR3 is made up of 15 amino acids. Germline-derived CDR1 and CDR2 are GTSNPN and SVGIG (reference sequence). Trimming took 2 bases from V and 8 from J; bases not matched to a gene: 13. CDR3 sequence reads: CAWSPPRTGRKGYTF. CDR3 sequence (DNA): TGTGCCTGGAGTCCCCCCCGGACAGGGAGGAAAGGCTACACCTTC.

This clone was observed a single time. V gene TRBV19 combines with J gene TRBJ1-1, with 12 bases that match TRBD1. Germline CDR1 reads LNHDA; CDR2 reads SQIVND (reference sequence). The CDR3 is made up of 17 amino acids. V was pared by 3 bases and J by 1 base, with 6 bases of the junction left unmatched. CDR3 bases: TGTGCCAGTAGTATCCCGGGACAGGGGGCCCCGAACACTGAAGCTTTCTTT. It encodes CASSIPGQGAPNTEAFF. Based on the CDR3 plus reference TRBV19 and TRBJ1-1, the full variable domain is DGGITQSPKYLFRKEGQNVTLSCEQNLNHDAMYWYRQDPGQGLRLIYYSQIVNDFQKGDIAEGYSVSREKKESFPLTVTSAQKNPTAFYLCASSIPGQGAPNTEAFFGQGTRLTVV.

V and J are TRBV5-1 and TRBJ1-2; D is unclear. The CDR3 consists of 13 residues. Germline lookup yields CDR1 SGHRS and CDR2 YFSETQ. V lost 0 bases and J lost 8, with 11 bases in between. The CDR3 DNA follows: TGCGCCAGCAGCTTGGCCGGGTTATCGGGCTACACCTTC. The encoded protein is CASSLAGLSGYTF. Full variable domain (rest looked up from reference TRBV5-1 and TRBJ1-2): KAGVTQTPRYLIKTRGQQVTLSCSPISGHRSVSWYQQTPGQGLQFLFEYFSETQRNKGNFPGRFSGRQFSNSRSEMNVSTLELGDSALYLCASSLAGLSGYTFGSGTRLTVV.

The rearrangement links TRBV27 to TRBJ2-7; D not resolved. V lost 0 bases and J lost 1, with 7 bases in between. The CDR3 is 14 amino acids. Germline CDR1 MNHEY, CDR2 SMNVEV (reference sequence). CDR3 nucleotide sequence: TGTGCCAGCAGTTTATCGAGGCAGTCCTACGAGCAGTACTTC. This translates into CASSLSRQSYEQYF.

This chain links TRBV30 with TRBJ2-7, with 10 bases matching TRBD1. With 3 bases clipped from V and 5 bases from J, the junction kept 4 bases outside the gene matches. The CDR3 is 13 amino acids. Germline V gene lookup returns CDR1 GTSNPN and CDR2 SVGIG (reference sequence). CDR3 amino acids: CAWRGQGEDEQYF. CDR3 coding DNA: TGTGCCTGGAGAGGACAGGGGGAGGACGAGCAGTACTTC.

The gene calls are TRBV9 and TRBJ2-1; TRBD2 matches at 11 bases. Trimming cost V 3 bases and J 0 bases; bases outside gene matches: 11. CDR1 is SGDLS, CDR2 YYNGEE, per germline. The length of the CDR3 is 19 residues. The CDR3 loop is CASSAPGTSGPSSYNEQFF. The CDR3, as DNA: TGTGCCAGCAGCGCCCCCGGGACTAGCGGCCCGAGCTCCTACAATGAGCAGTTCTTC. The full variable domain, completed using reference TRBV9 and TRBJ2-1, is DSGVTQTPKHLITATGQRVTLRCSPRSGDLSVYWYQQSLDQGLQFLIQYYNGEERAKGNILERFSAQQFPDLHSELNLSSLELGDSALYFCASSAPGTSGPSSYNEQFFGPGTRLTVL.

The rearrangement links TRBV30 to TRBJ2-2; 8 bases line up with TRBD1. Looked up from germline, CDR1 is GTSNPN and CDR2 is SVGIG (reference sequence). The CDR3 sequence is 15 residues long. In nucleotides, the CDR3 is TGTGCTTACCGATGGGGCCAGGGGGCTGGCGGGGAGCTGTTTTTT. As protein: CAYRWGQGAGGELFF.

The chain recombines TRBV4-3 with TRBJ1-6, with D unclear. This CDR3 region has 13 residues. Germline values: CDR1 LGHNA, CDR2 YSLEER. V lost 0 bases, J lost 14 bases, and 11 bases lay in between. CDR3 loop: CASSQDEVSSLHF. The CDR3 coding sequence is TGCGCCAGCAGCCAAGACGAGGTTTCCTCCCTCCACTTT.

The CDR3 region is CASSLEASAYNEQFF. For the CDR3, the DNA is TGCGCCAGCAGCTTGGAAGCGTCTGCCTACAATGAGCAGTTCTTC. The rearrangement uses TRBV5-1 and TRBJ2-1; D call uncertain. The CDR3 sequence is 15 residues long. Germline CDR1 and CDR2: SGHRS and YFSETQ. Trimming removed 0 bases at V and 2 bases at J, with 9 bases between. Looking up the rest from reference TRBV5-1 and TRBJ2-1 gives the full variable domain: KAGVTQTPRYLIKTRGQQVTLSCSPISGHRSVSWYQQTPGQGLQFLFEYFSETQRNKGNFPGRFSGRQFSNSRSEMNVSTLELGDSALYLCASSLEASAYNEQFFGPGTRLTVL.

The gene calls are TRBV5-1 and TRBJ2-7; the D gene is possibly TRBD2 (5 bases). The ends were cut back, 5 bases at V and 4 bases at J, with 13 bases in the middle. This CDR3 contains 13 residues. In germline, CDR1 is SGHRS, CDR2 YFSETQ. The CDR3 spells CASRDLDSYEQYF. The CDR3 DNA reads as TGCGCCAGCAGGGACTTAGACTCTTACGAGCAGTACTTC.